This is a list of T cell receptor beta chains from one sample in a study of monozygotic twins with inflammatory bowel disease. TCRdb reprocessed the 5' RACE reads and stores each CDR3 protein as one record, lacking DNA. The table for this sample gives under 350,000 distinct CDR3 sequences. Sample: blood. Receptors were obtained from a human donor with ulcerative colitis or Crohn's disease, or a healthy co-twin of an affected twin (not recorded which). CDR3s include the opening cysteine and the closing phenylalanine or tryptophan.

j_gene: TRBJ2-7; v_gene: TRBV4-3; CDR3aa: CASSRGIEGFSYEQYF
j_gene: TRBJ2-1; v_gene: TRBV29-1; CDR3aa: CSVGGGYNEQFF
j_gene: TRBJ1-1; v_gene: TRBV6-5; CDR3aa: CASSSNRGAFF
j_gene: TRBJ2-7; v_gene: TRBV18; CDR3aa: CASSRLLAGSSYEQYF
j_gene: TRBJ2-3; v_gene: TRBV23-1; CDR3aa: CASSQSCRLGGVVSDTQYF
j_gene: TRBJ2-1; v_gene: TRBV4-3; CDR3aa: CASSQDPETYNEQFF
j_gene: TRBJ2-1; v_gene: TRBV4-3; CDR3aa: CASSHATSGGYNEQFF
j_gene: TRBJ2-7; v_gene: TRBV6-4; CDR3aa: CASSDFWGGEQYF
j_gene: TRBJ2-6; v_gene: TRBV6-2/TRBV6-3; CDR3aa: CASSYRGQGAGANVLTF
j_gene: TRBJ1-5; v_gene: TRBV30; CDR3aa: CAWSAHGSLDQPQHF
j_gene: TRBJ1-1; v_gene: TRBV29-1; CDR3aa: CSVVGRGNTEAFF
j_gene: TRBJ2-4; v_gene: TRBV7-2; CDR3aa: CASSFRRPLVAKNIQYF
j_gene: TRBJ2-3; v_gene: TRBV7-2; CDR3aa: CASSRTGSTSTDTQYF
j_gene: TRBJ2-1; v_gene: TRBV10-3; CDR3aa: CAIRRMTGTGNGNEQFF
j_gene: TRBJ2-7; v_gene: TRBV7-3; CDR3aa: CASSPLPGTDYEQYF
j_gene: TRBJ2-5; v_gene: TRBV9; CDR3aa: CASSVGTRGQETQYF
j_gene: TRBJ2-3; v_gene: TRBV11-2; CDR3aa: CASSFGLAGHTDTQYF
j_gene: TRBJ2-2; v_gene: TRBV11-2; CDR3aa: CASSKGGRLNTGELFF
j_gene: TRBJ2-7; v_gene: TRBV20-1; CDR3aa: CSAKEGWGTSYEQYF
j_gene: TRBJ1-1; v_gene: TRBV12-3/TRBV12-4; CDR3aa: CASTPSYMYTEAFF
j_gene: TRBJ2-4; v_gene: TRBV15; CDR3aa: CATSRVLQDIQYF
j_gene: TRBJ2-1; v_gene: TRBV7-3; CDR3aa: CASSPGTGLVF
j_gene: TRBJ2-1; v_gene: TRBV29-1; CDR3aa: CSVGFPLTRGGYNEQFF
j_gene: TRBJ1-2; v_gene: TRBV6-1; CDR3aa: CASRPPRTGRNYGYTF
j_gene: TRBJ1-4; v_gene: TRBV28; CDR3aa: CASSLRPPADEKLFF
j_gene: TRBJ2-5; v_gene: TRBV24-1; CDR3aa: CATSDSAETQYF
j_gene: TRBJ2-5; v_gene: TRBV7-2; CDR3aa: CASSPGWGGGQETQYF
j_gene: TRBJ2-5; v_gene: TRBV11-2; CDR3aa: CASSKTSGVRETQYF
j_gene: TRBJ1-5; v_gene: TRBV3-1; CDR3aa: CASSQDSRNSYSNQPQHF
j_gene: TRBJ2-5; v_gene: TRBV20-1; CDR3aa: CSARASRTQYF
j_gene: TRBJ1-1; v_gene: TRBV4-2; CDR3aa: CASSQPGQLNTEAFF